The 10 T cell receptor beta chains reported below all come from one sample, sequenced in a study of T-cell reconstitution after alpha-beta-depleted transplantation in children. Molecular barcoding with unique molecular identifiers was used for the TCRbeta library. MiXCR was run by TCRdb on the PCR reads, yielding one entry per CDR3 protein. The table shows some 830,000 distinct CDR3 sequences, with around 15% occurring only once. The source was PBMCs, mostly from graft donor cells, collected 360 days after TCRalphabeta/CD19-depleted stem cell transplant. Source of these receptors: a male patient aged 10 to 17 who had a stem cell transplant for acute lymphoblastic leukemia, so the T cells may come from the graft donor.

This clonotype was detected a few times. This chain uses TRBV5-1 with TRBJ2-2; weak D call: TRBD1 (6 bases). The CDR3 runs 15 residues. V shed 4 bases and J shed 6 bases, with 16 bases lying between them. The germline V gene encodes CDR1 SGHRS and CDR2 YFSETQ. DNA for the CDR3: TGCGCCAGCAGCGGCCGGGACACGCTATCCGGGGAGCTGTTTTTT. Protein product: CASSGRDTLSGELFF.

The V and J genes are TRBV11-3 and TRBJ2-5; weak D call: TRBD2 (5 bases). The germline V and J ends were trimmed by 1 base and 5 bases, with 14 bases remaining between them. CDR1 and CDR2 (germline): SGHNT, YENEEA. This CDR3 has 15 residues. The CDR3 nucleotides are TGTGCCAGCAGCTTAGGGATGATGGGAGCCGAGACCCAGTACTTC. Translation: CASSLGMMGAETQYF.

This clonotype was seen repeatedly, ten times or more. This chain uses TRBV12-3 or TRBV12-4 with TRBJ2-7; D not resolved. This CDR3 spans 13 amino acids. V was shortened by 6 bases and J by 6 bases, with 15 bases between the two germline ends. CDR3 in amino acids: CASREPPLTEQYF. CDR3 DNA: TGTGCCAGCAGAGAGCCCCCCCTCACCGAGCAGTACTTC.

This clonotype came up a few times. V is TRBV5-1 and J is TRBJ1-4, with no clear D. With 4 bases removed from V and 8 bases from J, the gap between germline ends came to 15 bases. Germline V gives CDR1 SGHRS, CDR2 YFSETQ. The CDR3 has 14 residues. In nucleotides, the CDR3 is TGCGCCAGCAGCCCGGTTTCTGGGCAGGAAAAACTGTTTTTT. This sequence encodes CASSPVSGQEKLFF.

This clonotype was detected ten times or more. V is TRBV5-1 and J is TRBJ1-5; TRBD1 aligns across 10 bases. Per germline, CDR1 SGHRS and CDR2 YFSETQ. The V gene end was trimmed by 4 bases and the J gene end by 9 bases; junction bases not matched to a gene: 7. The CDR3 length is 14 residues. This CDR3 is CASSDRTGGRPQHF. The CDR3, as DNA: TGCGCCAGCAGCGATCGGACAGGGGGGCGGCCCCAGCATTTT.

This clonotype was detected a few times. This chain links TRBV5-1 with TRBJ2-3, with D possibly TRBD2 on 5 matching bases. CDR1 and CDR2 from the germline V gene are SGHRS and YFSETQ. Deletions cut 4 bases from V and 8 bases from J, with 20 bases between. The CDR3 has 15 residues. Here the CDR3 DNA reads TGCGCCAGCAGCATCGAATCGACGGCGGGTGGTACGCAGTATTTT. Translated, it gives CASSIESTAGGTQYF.

This clonotype appeared many times. An end of the junction does not agree with germline; a read error may underlie this. The rearrangement links TRBV5-1 to TRBJ2-6; D remains ambiguous. The CDR3 extends over 15 amino acids. Germline CDR1 is SGHRS and CDR2 is YFSETQ. CDR3 DNA sequence: TGTGCCAGCAGTTTAGTGGTATCTGGGGCCAACGTCCTGACTTTC. Protein product: CASSLVVSGANVLTF.

The V call is TRBV11-3, the J call TRBJ2-3; 10 bases fit TRBD2. CDR3 length: 17 residues. Germline V gene lookup returns CDR1 SGHNT and CDR2 YENEEA. With 11 bases clipped from V and 3 bases from J, the junction kept 17 bases outside the gene matches. The CDR3 sequence: CAHSRWIAGGWTDTQYF. The DNA for the CDR3 is TGTGCCCACTCTCGGTGGATAGCGGGAGGTTGGACAGATACGCAGTATTTT.

This clonotype was recorded a few times. The gene calls are TRBV4-1 and TRBJ2-7; 8 nucleotides agree with TRBD2. The ends lost 0 bases at V and 4 bases at J; junction bases unmatched: 8. The CDR3 sequence is 16 residues long. CDR1 MGHRA and CDR2 YSYEKL come from the germline V gene. This CDR3 is CASSQEKREIWYEQYF. CDR3 nucleotides: TGCGCCAGCAGCCAAGAAAAGCGGGAGATATGGTACGAGCAGTACTTC.

The gene calls are TRBV7-6 and TRBJ2-1; 12 bases line up with TRBD2. Trimming took 5 bases from V and 0 from J; bases not matched to a gene: 11. CDR1 is SGHVS and CDR2 is FNYEAQ in the germline V gene. The CDR3 contains 19 residues. This CDR3 is CASSAWGLAGLSSYNEQFF. As DNA, the CDR3 is TGTGCCAGCAGCGCGTGGGGACTAGCGGGTTTGAGCTCCTACAATGAGCAGTTCTTC.